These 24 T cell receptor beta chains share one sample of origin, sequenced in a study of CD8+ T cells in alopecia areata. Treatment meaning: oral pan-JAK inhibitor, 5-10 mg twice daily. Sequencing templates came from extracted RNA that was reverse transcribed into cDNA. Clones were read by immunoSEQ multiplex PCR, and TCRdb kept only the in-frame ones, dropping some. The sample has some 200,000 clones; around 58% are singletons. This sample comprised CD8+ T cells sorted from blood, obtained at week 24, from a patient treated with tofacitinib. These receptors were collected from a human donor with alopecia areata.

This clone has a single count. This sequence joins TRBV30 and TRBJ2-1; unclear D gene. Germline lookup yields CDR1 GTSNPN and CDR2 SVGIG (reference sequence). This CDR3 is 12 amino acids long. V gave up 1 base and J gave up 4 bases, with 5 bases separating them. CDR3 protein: CAWSGGYNEQFF. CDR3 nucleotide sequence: TGTGCCTGGAGTGGTGGATACAATGAGCAGTTCTTC.

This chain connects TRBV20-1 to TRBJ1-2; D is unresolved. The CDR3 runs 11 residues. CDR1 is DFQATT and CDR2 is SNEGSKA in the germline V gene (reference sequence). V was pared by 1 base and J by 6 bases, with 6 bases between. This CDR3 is CSARGEDGYTF. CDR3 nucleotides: TGCAGTGCTAGAGGGGAGGATGGCTACACCTTC.

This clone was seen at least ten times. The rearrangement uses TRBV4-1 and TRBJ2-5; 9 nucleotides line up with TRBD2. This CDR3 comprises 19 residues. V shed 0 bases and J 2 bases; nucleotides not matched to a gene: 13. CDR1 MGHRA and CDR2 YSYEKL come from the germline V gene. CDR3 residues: CASSQETSGRAMRQETQYF. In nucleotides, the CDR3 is TGCGCCAGCAGCCAAGAGACTAGCGGTCGCGCGATGCGTCAAGAGACCCAGTACTTC.

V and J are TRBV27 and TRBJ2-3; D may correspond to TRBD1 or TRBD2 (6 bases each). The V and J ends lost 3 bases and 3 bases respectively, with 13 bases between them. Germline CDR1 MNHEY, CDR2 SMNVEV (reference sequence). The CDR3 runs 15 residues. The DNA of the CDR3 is TGTGCCAGCAGTTTTGGGGGGCGGTCGACAGATACGCAGTATTTT. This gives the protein CASSFGGRSTDTQYF.

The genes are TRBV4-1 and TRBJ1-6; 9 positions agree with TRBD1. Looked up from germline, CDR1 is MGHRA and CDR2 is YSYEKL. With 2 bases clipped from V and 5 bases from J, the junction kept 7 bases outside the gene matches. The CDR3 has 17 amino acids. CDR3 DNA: TGCGCCAGCAGCCAAAGAGACAGGGGGTCGAATAATTCACCCCTCCACTTT. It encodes CASSQRDRGSNNSPLHF.

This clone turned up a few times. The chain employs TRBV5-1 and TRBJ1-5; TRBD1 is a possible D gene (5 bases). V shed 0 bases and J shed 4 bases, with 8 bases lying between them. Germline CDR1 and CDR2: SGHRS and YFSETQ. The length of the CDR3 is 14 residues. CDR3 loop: CASSLVAGNQPQHF. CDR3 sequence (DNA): TGCGCCAGCAGCTTGGTGGCAGGGAATCAGCCCCAGCATTTT.

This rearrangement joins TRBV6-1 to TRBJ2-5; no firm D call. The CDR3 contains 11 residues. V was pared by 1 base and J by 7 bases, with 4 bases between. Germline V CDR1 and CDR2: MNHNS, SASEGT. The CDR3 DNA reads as TGTGCCAGCAGTGAAGTTGGGACCCAGTACTTC. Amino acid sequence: CASSEVGTQYF.

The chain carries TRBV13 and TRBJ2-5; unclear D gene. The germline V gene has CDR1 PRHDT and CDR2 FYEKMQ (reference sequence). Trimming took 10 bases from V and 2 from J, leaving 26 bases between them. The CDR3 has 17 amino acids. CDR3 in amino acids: CATPPVCSSAAQETQYF. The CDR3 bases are TGTGCCACCCCACCCGTATGCTCGAGCGCGGCGCAAGAGACCCAGTACTTC.

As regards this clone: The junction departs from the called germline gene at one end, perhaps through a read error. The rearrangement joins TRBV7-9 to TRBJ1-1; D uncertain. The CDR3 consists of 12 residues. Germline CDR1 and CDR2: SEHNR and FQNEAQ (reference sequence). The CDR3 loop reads CASNLGNTEAFF. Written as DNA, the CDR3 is TGTGCTAGCAACCTAGGGAACACTGAAGCTTTCTTT.

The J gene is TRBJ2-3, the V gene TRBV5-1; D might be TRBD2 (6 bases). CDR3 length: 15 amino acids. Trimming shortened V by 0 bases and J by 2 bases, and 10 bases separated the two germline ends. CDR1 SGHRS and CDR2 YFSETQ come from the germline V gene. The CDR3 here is CASSLAGTLTDTQYF. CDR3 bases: TGCGCCAGCAGCTTGGCCGGGACTCTCACAGATACGCAGTATTTT.

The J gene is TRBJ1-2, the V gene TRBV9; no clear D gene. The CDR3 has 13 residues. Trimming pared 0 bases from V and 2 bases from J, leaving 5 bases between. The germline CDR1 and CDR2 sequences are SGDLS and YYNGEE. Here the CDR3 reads CASSVEDNYGYTF. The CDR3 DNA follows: TGTGCCAGCAGCGTAGAAGACAACTATGGCTACACCTTC.

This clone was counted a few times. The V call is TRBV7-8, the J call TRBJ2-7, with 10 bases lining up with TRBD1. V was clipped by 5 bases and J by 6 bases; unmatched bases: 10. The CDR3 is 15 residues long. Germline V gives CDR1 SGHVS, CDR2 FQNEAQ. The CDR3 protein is CASSDSGQGGPEQYF. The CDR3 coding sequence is TGTGCCAGCAGCGACTCCGGACAGGGGGGGCCCGAGCAGTACTTC.

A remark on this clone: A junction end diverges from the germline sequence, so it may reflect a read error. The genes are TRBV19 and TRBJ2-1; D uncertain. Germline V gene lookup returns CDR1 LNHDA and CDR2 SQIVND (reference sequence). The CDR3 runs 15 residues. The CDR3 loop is CASTSLGSGYDEQFF. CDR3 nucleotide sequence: TGTGCCAGTACCTCCCTGGGGTCGGGCTACGATGAGCAGTTCTTC. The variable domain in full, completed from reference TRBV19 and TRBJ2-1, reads DGGITQSPKYLFRKEGQNVTLSCEQNLNHDAMYWYRQDPGQGLRLIYYSQIVNDFQKGDIAEGYSVSREKKESFPLTVTSAQKNPTAFYLCASTSLGSGYDEQFFGPGTRLTVL.

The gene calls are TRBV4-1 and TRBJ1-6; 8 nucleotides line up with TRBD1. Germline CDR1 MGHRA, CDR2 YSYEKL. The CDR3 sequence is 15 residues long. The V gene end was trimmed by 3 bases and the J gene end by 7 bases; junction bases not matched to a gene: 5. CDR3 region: CASSQDRDRNSPLHF. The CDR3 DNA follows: TGCGCCAGCAGCCAGGACCGGGACAGGAATTCACCCCTCCACTTT.

CDR3 bases: TGTGCCTGGGGAAGACAGGGGGCCACGGCGTCTGAAGCTTTCTTT. Encoded protein: CAWGRQGATASEAFF. The chain combines TRBV30 with TRBJ1-1, with 10 bases that match TRBD1. The CDR3 is 15 amino acids. The germline V gene has CDR1 GTSNPN and CDR2 SVGIG (reference sequence). The ends lost 5 bases at V and 6 bases at J; junction bases unmatched: 12.

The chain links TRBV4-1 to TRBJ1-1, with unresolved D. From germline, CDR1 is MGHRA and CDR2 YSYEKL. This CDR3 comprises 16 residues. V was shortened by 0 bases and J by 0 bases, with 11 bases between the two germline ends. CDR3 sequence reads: CASSQEPTSLNTEAFF. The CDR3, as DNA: TGCGCCAGCAGCCAAGAACCCACATCGCTGAACACTGAAGCTTTCTTT.

The CDR3 DNA is TGTGCCAGCAGCTCCCGGACAGGGAATCAGCCCCAGCATTTT. Translating it yields CASSSRTGNQPQHF. The gene calls are TRBV13 and TRBJ1-5; TRBD1 matches 8 bases. The germline V gene encodes CDR1 PRHDT and CDR2 FYEKMQ (reference sequence). J was trimmed by 4 bases and V by 4 bases; bases with no gene match: 3. This CDR3 comprises 14 residues.

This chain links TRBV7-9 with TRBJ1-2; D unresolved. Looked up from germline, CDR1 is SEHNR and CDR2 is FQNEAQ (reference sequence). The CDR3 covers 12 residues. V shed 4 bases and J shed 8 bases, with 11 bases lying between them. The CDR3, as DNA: TGTGCCAGCAGCTCCGGGCAGGACGGCTACACCTTC. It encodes CASSSGQDGYTF.

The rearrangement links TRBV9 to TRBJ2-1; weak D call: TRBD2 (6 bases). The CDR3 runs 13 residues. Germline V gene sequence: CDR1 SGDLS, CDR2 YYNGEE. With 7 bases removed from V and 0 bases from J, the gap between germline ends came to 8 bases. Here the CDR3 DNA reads TGTGCCAGCGACGGGGGCTCCTACAATGAGCAGTTCTTC. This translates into CASDGGSYNEQFF.

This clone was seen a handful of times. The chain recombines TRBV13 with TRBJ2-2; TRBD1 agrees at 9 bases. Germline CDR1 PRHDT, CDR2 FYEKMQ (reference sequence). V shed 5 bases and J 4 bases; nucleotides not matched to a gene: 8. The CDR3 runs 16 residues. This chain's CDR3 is CASSPTGTGITGELFF. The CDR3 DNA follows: TGTGCCAGCAGCCCAACCGGGACAGGGATCACCGGGGAGCTGTTTTTT.

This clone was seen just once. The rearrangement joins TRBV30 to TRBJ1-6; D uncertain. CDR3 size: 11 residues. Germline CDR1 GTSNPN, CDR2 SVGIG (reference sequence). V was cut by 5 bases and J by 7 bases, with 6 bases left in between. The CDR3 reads CAWAENSPLHF. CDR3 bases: TGTGCCTGGGCAGAGAATTCACCCCTCCACTTT.

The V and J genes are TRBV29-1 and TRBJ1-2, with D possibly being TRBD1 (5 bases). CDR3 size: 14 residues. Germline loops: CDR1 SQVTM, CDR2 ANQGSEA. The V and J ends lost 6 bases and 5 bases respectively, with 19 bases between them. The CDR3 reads CSVGGDSRTYGYTF. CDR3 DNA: TGCAGCGTGGGGGGGGACTCAAGGACTTATGGCTACACCTTC. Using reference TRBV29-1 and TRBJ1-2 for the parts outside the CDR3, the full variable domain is SAVISQKPSRDICQRGTSLTIQCQVDSQVTMMFWYRQQPGQSLTLIATANQGSEATYESGFVIDKFPISRPNLTFSTLTVSNMSPEDSSIYLCSVGGDSRTYGYTFGSGTRLTVV.

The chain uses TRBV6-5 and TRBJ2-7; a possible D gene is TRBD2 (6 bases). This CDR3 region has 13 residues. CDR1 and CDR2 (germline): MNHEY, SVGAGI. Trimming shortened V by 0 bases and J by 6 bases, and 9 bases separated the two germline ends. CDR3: CASSYSAGREQYF. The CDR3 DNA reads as TGTGCCAGCAGTTACTCGGCGGGGCGCGAGCAGTACTTC.

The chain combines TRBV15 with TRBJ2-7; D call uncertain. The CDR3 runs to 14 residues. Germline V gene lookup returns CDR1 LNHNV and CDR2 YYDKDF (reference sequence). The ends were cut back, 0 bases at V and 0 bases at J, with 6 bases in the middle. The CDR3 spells CATSREAGSYEQYF. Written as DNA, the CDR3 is TGTGCCACCAGCAGAGAGGCAGGCTCCTACGAGCAGTACTTC. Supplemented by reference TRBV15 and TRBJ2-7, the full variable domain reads DAMVIQNPRYQVTQFGKPVTLSCSQTLNHNVMYWYQQKSSQAPKLLFHYYDKDFNNEADTPDNFQSRRPNTSFCFLDIRSPGLGDTAMYLCATSREAGSYEQYFGPGTRLTVT.